This T cell receptor (beta chain) was identified in a study of CD8+CD57+ T cells in acquired aplastic anemia. This CDR3 is 14 amino acids long. Trimming shortened V by 4 bases and J by 4 bases, and 12 bases separated the two germline ends. Germline lookup yields CDR1 SGHNT and CDR2 YYREEE (reference sequence). Genomic DNA, serving as template, underwent TCR beta VDJ and CDR3 profiling. TCRdb reprocessed the reads with MiXCR, giving one entry per CDR3 protein. Of about 170,000 distinct CDR3 sequences listed, around 45% are singletons. This clonotype has more than one count but fewer than ten. As yet, its antigen is unknown. Study outcomes and limitations: Found in both controls and patients were some 30 CD8+ CDR3 sequences.

The chain has TRBV5-4 and TRBJ2-1; no clear D gene. The sequence derives from a human donor in good health. The sample consisted of sorted CD4+, CD8+, or CD8+CD57+ T cells (not recorded which) from PBMCs. CDR3 residues: CASSVINRYNEQFF. The CDR3 DNA follows: TGTGCCAGCAGCGTTATAAATAGGTACAATGAGCAGTTCTTC.